Here is one TCR beta chain with its context. In the authors' methods: For nucleated cells, counts were estimated from reference gene primer amplification. Sequenced by immunoSEQ multiplex PCR; TCRdb stores in-frame clones only, minus some. That table gives V, J and clone size, and the DNA gave D and trimming. The table lists 400,000 or so clones, 70% to 90% of them singletons. The data originate from a study of blood T cell repertoires in COVID-19. Trimming cost V 5 bases and J 5 bases, with 12 bases left between them. The V gene's germline CDR1 is SGHTA and CDR2 FQGNSA. This CDR3 contains 13 residues.

This sequence joins TRBV7-2 and TRBJ2-5; no reliable D call. This receptor was taken from a woman aged 40 to 49 with COVID-19, enrolled during active disease. Sequencing input: peripheral blood. The CDR3 loop is CASSRWAWETQYF. The CDR3 nucleotides read TGTGCCAGCAGCCGATGGGCCTGGGAGACCCAGTACTTC. Variable domain in full (rest from reference TRBV7-2 and TRBJ2-5): GAGVSQSPSNKVTEKGKDVELRCDPISGHTALYWYRQSLGQGLEFLIYFQGNSAPDKSGLPSDRFSAERTGGSVSTLTIQRTQQEDSAVYLCASSRWAWETQYFGPGTRLLVL.